This entry describes one T cell receptor (beta chain). The antigen is not known. The data were obtained in a study of memory CD4+ T cells and cytomegalovirus serostatus. At the level of the study: Donors were healthy Belgian adults, several CMV seropositive and around 24 seronegative.

The sort gate was single viable CD3+CD4+CD8-CD45RO+ cells for memory CD4+ T cells. Total CD4+ T cells were enriched by CD4 positive selection. The table came from immunoSEQ multiplex PCR; TCRdb's copy has only in-frame clones and leaves some out. The profile covers about 61,000 clones, with 75% to 90% appearing a single time and roughly 0.9% taken by the ten largest. In germline, CDR1 is LNHDA, CDR2 SQIVND (reference sequence). The CDR3 runs 14 residues. Trimming removed 8 bases from V and 5 bases from J; junction bases left unmatched: 9. Study conclusions and caveats: The CMV-associated TCR signature appears largely within the CD4+ memory repertoire. About 40% of the roughly 160 known CMV-associated TCRbeta sequences appeared in CD4+ memory.

The source of this sequence is an adult in good health and CMV-seronegative. The J gene is TRBJ1-5, the V gene TRBV19; the match to TRBD1 covers 7 bases. Input material: memory CD4+ T cells from blood. The CDR3 DNA is TGTGCCAGTGCTCAGGGGGGAAGCTATCAGCCCCAGCATTTT. Encoded protein: CASAQGGSYQPQHF.